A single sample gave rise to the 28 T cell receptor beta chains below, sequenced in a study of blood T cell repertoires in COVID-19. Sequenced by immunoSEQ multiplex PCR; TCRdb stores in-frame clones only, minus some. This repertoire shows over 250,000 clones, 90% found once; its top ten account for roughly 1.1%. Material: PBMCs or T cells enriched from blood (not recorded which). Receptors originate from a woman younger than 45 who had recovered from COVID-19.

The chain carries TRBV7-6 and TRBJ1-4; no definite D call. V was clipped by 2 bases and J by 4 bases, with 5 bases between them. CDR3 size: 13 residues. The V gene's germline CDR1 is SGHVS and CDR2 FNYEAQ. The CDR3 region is CASSLPGNEKLFF. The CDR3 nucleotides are TGTGCCAGCAGCTTACCGGGTAATGAAAAACTGTTTTTT.

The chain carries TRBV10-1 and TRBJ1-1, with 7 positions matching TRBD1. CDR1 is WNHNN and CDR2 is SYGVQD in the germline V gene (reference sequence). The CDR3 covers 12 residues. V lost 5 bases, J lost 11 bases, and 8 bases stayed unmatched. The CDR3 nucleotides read TGCGCCAGCAGTCCAGGGGGAGGAAGGGCTTTCTTT. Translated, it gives CASSPGGGRAFF.

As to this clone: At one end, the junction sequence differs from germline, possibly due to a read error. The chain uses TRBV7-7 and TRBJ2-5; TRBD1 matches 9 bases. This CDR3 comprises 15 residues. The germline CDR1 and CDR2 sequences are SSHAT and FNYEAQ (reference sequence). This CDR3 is CASSTGTGSRETQYF. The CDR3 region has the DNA TGTGCTAGCAGCACCGGGACAGGGTCCAGGGAGACCCAGTACTTC.

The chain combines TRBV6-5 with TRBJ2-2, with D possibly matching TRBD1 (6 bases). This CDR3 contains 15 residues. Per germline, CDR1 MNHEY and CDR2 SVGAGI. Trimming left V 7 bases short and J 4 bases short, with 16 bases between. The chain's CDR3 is CASKEQGSVTGELFF. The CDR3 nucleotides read TGTGCCAGCAAAGAACAGGGTTCTGTCACCGGGGAGCTGTTTTTT.

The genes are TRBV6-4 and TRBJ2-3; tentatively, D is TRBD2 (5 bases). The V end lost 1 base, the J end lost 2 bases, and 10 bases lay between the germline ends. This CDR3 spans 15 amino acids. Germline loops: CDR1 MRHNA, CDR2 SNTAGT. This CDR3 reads CASSDLDSNTDTQYF. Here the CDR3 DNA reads TGTGCCAGCAGTGACTTGGACTCGAACACAGATACGCAGTATTTT.

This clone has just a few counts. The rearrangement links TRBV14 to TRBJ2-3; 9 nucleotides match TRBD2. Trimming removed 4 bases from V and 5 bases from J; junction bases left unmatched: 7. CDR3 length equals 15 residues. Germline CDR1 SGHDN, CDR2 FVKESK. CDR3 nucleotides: TGTGCCAGCAGCCTTAGTAGCGGGAGTCTAGATACGCAGTATTTT. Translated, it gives CASSLSSGSLDTQYF.

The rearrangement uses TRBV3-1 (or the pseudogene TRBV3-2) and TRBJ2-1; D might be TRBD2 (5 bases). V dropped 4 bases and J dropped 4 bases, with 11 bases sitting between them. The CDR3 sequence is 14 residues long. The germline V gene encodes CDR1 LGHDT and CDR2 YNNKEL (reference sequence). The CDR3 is CASSRRLPYNEQFF. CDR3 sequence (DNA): TGTGCCAGCAGCCGGAGGCTACCTTACAATGAGCAGTTCTTC.

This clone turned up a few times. In nucleotides, the CDR3 is TGTGCCAGCAGTTTAAACATGAACACTGAAGCTTTCTTT. This gives the protein CASSLNMNTEAFF. The genes are TRBV28 and TRBJ1-1; no clear D gene. CDR3 length equals 13 residues. Germline-derived CDR1 and CDR2 are MDHEN and SYDVKM. V gave up 2 bases and J gave up 0 bases, with 4 bases separating them.

CDR3 sequence (DNA): TGCGCCAGCAGCTTGGGGACTAGCCGAGGGGCCCAAGAGACCCAGTACTTC. This gives the protein CASSLGTSRGAQETQYF. The V call is TRBV5-1, the J call TRBJ2-5; 8 bases are a match to TRBD2. V shed 0 bases and J 1 base; nucleotides not matched to a gene: 8. The germline V gene has CDR1 SGHRS and CDR2 YFSETQ. This CDR3 region has 17 residues.

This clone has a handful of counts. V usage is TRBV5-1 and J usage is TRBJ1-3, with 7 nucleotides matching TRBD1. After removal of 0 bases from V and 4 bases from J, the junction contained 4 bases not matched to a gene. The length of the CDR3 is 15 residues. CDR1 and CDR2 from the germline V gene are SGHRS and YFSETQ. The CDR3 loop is CASSLEQGKGNTIYF. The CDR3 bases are TGCGCCAGCAGCTTGGAACAGGGGAAAGGAAACACCATATATTTT.

CDR3 in DNA: TGTGCCAGCAGCTTAGCCAAGAACACTGAAGCTTTCTTT. It codes for CASSLAKNTEAFF. This sequence joins TRBV7-2 and TRBJ1-1; no reliable D call. Germline CDR1 and CDR2: SGHTA and FQGNSA. The length of the CDR3 is 13 residues. V was pared by 0 bases and J by 1 base, with 3 bases between.

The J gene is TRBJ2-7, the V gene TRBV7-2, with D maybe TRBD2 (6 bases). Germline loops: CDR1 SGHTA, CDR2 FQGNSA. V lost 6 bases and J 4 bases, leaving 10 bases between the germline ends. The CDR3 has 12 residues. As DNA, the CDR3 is TGTGCCAGCAGACTAGCTACGTACGAGCAGTACTTC. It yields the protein CASRLATYEQYF.

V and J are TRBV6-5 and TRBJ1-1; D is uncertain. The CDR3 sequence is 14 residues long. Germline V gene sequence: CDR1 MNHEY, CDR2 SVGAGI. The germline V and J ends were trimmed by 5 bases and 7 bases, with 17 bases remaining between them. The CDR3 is CASSKQRLAGEAFF. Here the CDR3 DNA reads TGTGCCAGCAGTAAGCAACGTTTGGCAGGTGAAGCTTTCTTT.

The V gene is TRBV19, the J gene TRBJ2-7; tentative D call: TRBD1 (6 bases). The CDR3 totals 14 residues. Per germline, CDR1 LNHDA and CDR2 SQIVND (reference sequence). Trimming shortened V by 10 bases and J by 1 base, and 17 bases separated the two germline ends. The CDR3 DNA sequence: TGTGCCACGGTCCGAGACAGGCGATCCTACGAGCAGTACTTC. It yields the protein CATVRDRRSYEQYF.

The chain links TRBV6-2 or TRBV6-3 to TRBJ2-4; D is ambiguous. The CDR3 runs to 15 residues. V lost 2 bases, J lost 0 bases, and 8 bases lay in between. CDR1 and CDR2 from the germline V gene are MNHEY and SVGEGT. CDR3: CASSYKLLAKNIQYF. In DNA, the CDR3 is TGTGCCAGCAGTTACAAGCTATTAGCCAAAAACATTCAGTACTTC.

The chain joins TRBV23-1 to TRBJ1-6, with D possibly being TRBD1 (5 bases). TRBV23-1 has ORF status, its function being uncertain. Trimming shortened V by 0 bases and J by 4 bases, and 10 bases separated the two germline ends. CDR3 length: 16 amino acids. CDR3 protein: CASSQSLTAYNSPLHF. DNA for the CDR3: TGCGCCAGCAGTCAATCCCTGACAGCTTATAATTCACCCCTCCACTTT.

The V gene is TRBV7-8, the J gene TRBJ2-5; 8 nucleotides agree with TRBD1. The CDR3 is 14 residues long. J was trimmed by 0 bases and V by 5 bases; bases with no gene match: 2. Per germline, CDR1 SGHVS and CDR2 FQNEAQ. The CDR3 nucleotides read TGTGCCAGCAGCGGGACAGGCAACCAAGAGACCCAGTACTTC. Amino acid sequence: CASSGTGNQETQYF.

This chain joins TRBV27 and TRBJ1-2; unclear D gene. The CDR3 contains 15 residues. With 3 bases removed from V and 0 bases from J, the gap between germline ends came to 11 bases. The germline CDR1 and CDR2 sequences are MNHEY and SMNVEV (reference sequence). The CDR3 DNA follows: TGTGCCAGCAGTTTGGTAAGCGGTGCTAACTATGGCTACACCTTC. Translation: CASSLVSGANYGYTF.

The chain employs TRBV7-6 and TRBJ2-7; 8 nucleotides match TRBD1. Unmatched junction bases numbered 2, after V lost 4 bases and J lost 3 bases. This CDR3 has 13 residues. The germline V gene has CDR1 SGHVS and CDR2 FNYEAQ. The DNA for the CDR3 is TGTGCCAGCAGCTCCACAGGGGGCTACGAGCAGTACTTC. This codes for CASSSTGGYEQYF.

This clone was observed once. This CDR3 reads CATSDFSSGSYNEQFF. Here the CDR3 DNA reads TGTGCCACCAGTGATTTTTCTAGCGGCTCCTACAATGAGCAGTTCTTC. V is TRBV24-1 and J is TRBJ2-1; 7 positions match TRBD2. V was clipped by 1 base and J by 0 bases; unmatched bases: 2. The CDR3 consists of 16 residues. Germline CDR1 reads KGHDR; CDR2 reads SFDVKD.

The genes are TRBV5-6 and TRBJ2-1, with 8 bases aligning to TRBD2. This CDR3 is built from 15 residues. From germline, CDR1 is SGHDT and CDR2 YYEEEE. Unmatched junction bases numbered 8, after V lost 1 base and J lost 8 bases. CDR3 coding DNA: TGTGCCAGCAGCTTGTTGAGCGGGAGCGGTGATGAGCAGTTCTTC. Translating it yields CASSLLSGSGDEQFF.

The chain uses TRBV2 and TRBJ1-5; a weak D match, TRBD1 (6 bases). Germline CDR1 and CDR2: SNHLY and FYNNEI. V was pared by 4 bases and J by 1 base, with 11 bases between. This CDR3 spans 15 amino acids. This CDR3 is CASSAQGVSNQPQHF. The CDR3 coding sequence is TGTGCCAGCAGTGCACAGGGAGTCAGCAATCAGCCCCAGCATTTT.

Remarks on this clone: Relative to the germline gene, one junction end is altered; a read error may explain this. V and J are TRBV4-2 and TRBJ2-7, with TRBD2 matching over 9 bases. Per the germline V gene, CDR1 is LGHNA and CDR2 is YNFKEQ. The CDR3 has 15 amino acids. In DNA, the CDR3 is TGTGCCAGCAGCCATCCTGGGACTAGCTCCAACGAGCAGTACTTC. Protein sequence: CASSHPGTSSNEQYF.

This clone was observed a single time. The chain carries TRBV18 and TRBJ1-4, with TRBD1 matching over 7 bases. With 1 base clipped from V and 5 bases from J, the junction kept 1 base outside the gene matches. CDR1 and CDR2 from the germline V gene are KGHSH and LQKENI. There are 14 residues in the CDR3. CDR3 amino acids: CASSPQQGNEKLFF. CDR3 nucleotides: TGTGCCAGCTCACCACAACAGGGGAATGAAAAACTGTTTTTT.

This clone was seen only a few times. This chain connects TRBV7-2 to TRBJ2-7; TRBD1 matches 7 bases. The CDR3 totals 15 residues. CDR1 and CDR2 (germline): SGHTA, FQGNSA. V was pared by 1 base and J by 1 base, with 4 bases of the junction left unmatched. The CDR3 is CASSLGTGASYEQYF. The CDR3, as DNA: TGTGCCAGCAGCTTAGGGACAGGTGCTTCCTACGAGCAGTACTTC.

CDR3 sequence: CATSDEGDKPTGELFF. CDR3 DNA sequence: TGTGCCACCAGTGACGAAGGAGATAAGCCCACCGGGGAGCTGTTTTTT. This rearrangement joins TRBV24-1 to TRBJ2-2; D is ambiguous. This CDR3 contains 16 residues. Trimming took off 4 bases at V and 4 bases at J, with 15 bases between the two ends. The germline CDR1 and CDR2 sequences are KGHDR and SFDVKD.

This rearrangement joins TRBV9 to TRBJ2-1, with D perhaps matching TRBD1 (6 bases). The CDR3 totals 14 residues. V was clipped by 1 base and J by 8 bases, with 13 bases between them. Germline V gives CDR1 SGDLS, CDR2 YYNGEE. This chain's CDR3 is CASSVMTTGHEQFF. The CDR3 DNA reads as TGTGCCAGCAGCGTAATGACGACAGGCCATGAGCAGTTCTTC. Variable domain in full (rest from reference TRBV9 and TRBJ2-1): DSGVTQTPKHLITATGQRVTLRCSPRSGDLSVYWYQQSLDQGLQFLIQYYNGEERAKGNILERFSAQQFPDLHSELNLSSLELGDSALYFCASSVMTTGHEQFFGPGTRLTVL.

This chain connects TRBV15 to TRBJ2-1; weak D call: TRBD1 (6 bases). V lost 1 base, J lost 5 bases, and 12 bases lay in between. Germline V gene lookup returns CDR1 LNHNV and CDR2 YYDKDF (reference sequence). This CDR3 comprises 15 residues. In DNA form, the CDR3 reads TGTGCCACCAGCAGAGGTACAGGGTGGGACAATGAGCAGTTCTTC. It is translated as CATSRGTGWDNEQFF.